These 5 T cell receptor beta chains were sequenced from one sample in a study of blood T cells in healthy people across ages. For the second PCR, which ran for about 7 to 11 cycles, a sample-barcoded 5' primer and a J-beta primer mix were used. TCRdb reprocessed the 5' RACE reads with MiXCR, giving one entry per CDR3 protein. The sample carries over a million distinct CDR3 sequences, around 39% recorded once. The material sequenced was blood. The receptors were gathered from a woman aged 18-29 years in good health.

This clonotype was counted a few times. This chain connects TRBV24-1 to TRBJ2-1, with D maybe TRBD1 (6 bases). Trimming took off 4 bases at V and 6 bases at J, with 15 bases between the two ends. Germline assignment: CDR1 KGHDR and CDR2 SFDVKD. The CDR3 is made up of 15 amino acids. The CDR3 DNA reads as TGTGCCACCAGTGAGGGCGCGATAGGGGGCAATGAGCAGTTCTTC. Translation gives CATSEGAIGGNEQFF.

Only one count was recorded for this clonotype. The rearrangement links TRBV21-1 to TRBJ2-5; TRBD2, the table's D call, lacks a check against the DNA. TRBV21-1 is a listed pseudogene. The CDR3 consists of 13 residues. The CDR3, as DNA: TGTGCCAGCAGCAAAAGGAAGGACTGGAAGCAGTACTTC. This translates into CASSKRKDWKQYF.

The count of this clonotype is one. The gene calls are TRBV4-1 and TRBJ2-7; D possibly corresponds to TRBD1 (6 bases). CDR1 is MGHRA, CDR2 YSYEKL, per germline. The CDR3 consists of 14 residues. V was shortened by 1 base and J by 2 bases, with 9 bases between the two germline ends. CDR3: CASSQGTVPYEQYF. As DNA, the CDR3 is TGCGCCAGCAGCCAAGGGACAGTACCCTACGAGCAGTACTTC.

This clonotype has at least ten counts. V and J are TRBV18 and TRBJ2-1, with D tentatively TRBD1 (5 bases). V dropped 8 bases and J dropped 9 bases, with 11 bases sitting between them. The germline gives CDR1 KGHSH, CDR2 LQKENI. The CDR3 length is 11 residues. CDR3 DNA: TGTGCCAGCAGCCCTCAGGGTGAGCAGTTCTTC. This encodes CASSPQGEQFF.

This clonotype came up a few times. The rearrangement uses TRBV12-3 or TRBV12-4 and TRBJ1-5, with 7 bases aligning to TRBD1. CDR3 length equals 14 residues. V trimming: 7 bases; J trimming: 3 bases; junction bases outside the gene matches: 6. The CDR3 sequence is CASTLGQFNQPQHF. Written as DNA, the CDR3 is TGTGCCAGCACGCTGGGACAGTTCAATCAGCCCCAGCATTTT.